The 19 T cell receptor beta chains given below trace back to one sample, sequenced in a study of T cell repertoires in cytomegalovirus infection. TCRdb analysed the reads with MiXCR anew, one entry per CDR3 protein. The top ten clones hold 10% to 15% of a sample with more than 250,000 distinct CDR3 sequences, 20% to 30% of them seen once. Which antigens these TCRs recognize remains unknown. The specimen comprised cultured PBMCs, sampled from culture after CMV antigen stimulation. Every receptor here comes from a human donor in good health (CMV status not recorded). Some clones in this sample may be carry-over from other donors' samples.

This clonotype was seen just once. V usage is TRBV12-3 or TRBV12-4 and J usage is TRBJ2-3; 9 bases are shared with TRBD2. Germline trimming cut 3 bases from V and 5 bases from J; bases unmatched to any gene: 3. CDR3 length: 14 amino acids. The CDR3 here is CASSLTSGRDTQYF. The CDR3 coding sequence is TGTGCCAGCAGTTTGACTAGCGGAAGAGATACGCAGTATTTT.

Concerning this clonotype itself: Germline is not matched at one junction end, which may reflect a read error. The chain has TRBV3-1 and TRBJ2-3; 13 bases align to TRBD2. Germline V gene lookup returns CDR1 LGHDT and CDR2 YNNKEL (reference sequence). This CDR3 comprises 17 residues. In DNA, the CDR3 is TGTGCCAGCAGCCACAGACTAGCGGGAGGACGCACAGATACGCGGTATTTT. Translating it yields CASSHRLAGGRTDTRYF.

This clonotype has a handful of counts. In DNA, the CDR3 is TGTGCCAGCAGCTTAAGGTCTAGCGGGGGTACTCTACGCAAAAACATTCAGTACTTC. Encoded protein: CASSLRSSGGTLRKNIQYF. V is TRBV7-2 and J is TRBJ2-4; 10 bases agree with TRBD2. Germline V CDR1 and CDR2: SGHTA, FQGNSA. CDR3 length: 19 amino acids. V gave up 2 bases and J gave up 3 bases; unmatched junction bases: 13.

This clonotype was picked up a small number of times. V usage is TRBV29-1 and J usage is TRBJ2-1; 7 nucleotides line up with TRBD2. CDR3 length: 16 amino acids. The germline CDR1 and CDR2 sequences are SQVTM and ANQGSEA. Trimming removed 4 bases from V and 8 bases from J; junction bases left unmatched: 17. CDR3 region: CSVARLGGSFSHEQFF. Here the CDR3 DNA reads TGCAGCGTTGCCCGGCTTGGCGGGAGTTTTTCCCATGAGCAGTTCTTC.

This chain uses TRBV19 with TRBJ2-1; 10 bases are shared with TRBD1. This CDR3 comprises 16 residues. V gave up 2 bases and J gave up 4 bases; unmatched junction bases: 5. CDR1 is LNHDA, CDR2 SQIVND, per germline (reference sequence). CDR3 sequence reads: CASSILSGQGYNEQFF. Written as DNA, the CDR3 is TGTGCCAGTAGTATATTGTCGGGACAGGGGTACAATGAGCAGTTCTTC.

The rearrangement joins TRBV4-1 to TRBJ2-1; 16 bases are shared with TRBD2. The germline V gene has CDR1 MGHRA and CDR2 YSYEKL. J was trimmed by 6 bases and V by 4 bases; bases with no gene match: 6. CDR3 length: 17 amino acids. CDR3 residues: CASSPGLAGGPGNEQFF. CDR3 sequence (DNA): TGCGCCAGCAGCCCGGGACTAGCGGGAGGGCCTGGCAATGAGCAGTTCTTC.

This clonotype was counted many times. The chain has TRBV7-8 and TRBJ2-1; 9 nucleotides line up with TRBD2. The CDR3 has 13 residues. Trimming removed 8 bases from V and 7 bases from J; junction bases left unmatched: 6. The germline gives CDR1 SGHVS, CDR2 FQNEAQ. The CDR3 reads CASEAGGRNEQFF. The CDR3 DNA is TGTGCCAGCGAAGCGGGAGGAAGGAATGAGCAGTTCTTC.

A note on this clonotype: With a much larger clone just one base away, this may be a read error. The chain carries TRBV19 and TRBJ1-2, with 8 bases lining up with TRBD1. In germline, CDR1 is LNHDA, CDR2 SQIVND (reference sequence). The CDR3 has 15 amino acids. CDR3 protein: CTSKEGQGANYGYTF. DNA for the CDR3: TGTACCAGTAAAGAAGGGCAGGGGGCCAACTATGGCTACACCTTC.

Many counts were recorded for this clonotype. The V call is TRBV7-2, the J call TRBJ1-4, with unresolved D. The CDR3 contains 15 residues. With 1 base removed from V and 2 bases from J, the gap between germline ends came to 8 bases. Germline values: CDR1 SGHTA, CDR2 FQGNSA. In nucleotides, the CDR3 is TGTGCCAGCAGCTTAGTCGGCGGTACTAATGAAAAACTGTTTTTT. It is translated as CASSLVGGTNEKLFF.

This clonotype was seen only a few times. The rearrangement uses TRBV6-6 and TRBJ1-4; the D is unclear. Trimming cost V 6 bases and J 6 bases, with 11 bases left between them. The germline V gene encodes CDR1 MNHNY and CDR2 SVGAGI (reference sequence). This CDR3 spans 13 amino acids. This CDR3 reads CASRSSRDEKLFF. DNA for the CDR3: TGTGCCAGCAGGTCGTCTAGGGATGAAAAACTGTTTTTT.

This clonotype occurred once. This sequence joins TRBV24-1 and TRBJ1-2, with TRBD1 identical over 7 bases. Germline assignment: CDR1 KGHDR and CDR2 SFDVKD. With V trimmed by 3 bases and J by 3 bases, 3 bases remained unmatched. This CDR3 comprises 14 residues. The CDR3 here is CATSDRTGYYGYTF. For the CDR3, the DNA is TGTGCCACCAGTGATCGGACAGGCTACTATGGCTACACCTTC.

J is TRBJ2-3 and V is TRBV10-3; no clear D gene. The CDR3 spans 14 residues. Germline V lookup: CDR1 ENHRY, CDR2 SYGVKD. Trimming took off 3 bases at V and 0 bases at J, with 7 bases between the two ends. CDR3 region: CAISDRLSTDTQYF. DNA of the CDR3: TGTGCCATCAGTGACAGACTGAGCACAGATACGCAGTATTTT.

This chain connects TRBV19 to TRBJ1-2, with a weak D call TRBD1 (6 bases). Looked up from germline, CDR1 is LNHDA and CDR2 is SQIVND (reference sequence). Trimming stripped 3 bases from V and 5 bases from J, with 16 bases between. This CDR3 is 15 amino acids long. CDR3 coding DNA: TGTGCCAGTAGTATCAGAGGACAGTCATCTTATGGCTACACCTTC. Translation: CASSIRGQSSYGYTF.

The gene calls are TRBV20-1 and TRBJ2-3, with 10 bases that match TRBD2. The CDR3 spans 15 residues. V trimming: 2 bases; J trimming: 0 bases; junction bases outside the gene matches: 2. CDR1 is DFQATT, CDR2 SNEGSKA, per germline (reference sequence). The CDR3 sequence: CSARKTSGSTDTQYF. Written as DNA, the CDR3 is TGCAGTGCTAGAAAGACTAGCGGGAGCACAGATACGCAGTATTTT.

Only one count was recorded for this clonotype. The CDR3 nucleotides read TGTGCCAGCAGTCCCTACCCTCCCGGGACAGGGTCCTACAATGAGCAGTTCTTC. Protein sequence: CASSPYPPGTGSYNEQFF. The chain links TRBV27 to TRBJ2-1; the match to TRBD1 covers 9 bases. Germline V gives CDR1 MNHEY, CDR2 SMNVEV (reference sequence). The CDR3 is 18 amino acids. The V and J ends lost 5 bases and 1 base, in that order; junction bases with no gene match: 12.

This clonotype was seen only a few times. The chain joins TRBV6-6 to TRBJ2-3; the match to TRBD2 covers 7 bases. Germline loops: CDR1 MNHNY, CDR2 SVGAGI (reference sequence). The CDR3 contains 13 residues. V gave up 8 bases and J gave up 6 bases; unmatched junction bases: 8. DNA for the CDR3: TGTGCCAGCCTAACCGGCGGGAGTGATACGCAGTATTTT. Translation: CASLTGGSDTQYF.

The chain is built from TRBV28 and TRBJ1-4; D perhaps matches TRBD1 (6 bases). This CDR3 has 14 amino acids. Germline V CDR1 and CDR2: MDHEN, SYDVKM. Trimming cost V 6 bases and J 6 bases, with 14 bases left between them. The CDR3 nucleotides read TGTGCCAGCAGCCGGACAGCGACGGATGAAAAACTGTTTTTT. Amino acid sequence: CASSRTATDEKLFF.

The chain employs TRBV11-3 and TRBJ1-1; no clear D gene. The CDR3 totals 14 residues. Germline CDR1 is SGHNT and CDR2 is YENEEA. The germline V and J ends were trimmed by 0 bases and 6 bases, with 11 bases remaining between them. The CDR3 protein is CASSLDMREAEAFF. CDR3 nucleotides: TGTGCCAGCAGCTTAGATATGAGGGAGGCTGAAGCTTTCTTT.

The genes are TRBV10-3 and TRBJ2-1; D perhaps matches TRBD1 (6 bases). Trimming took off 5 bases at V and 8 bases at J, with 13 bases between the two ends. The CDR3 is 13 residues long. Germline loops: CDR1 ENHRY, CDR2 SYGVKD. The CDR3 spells CAISNTGSDEQFF. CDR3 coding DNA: TGTGCCATCAGTAATACAGGGAGCGATGAGCAGTTCTTC.